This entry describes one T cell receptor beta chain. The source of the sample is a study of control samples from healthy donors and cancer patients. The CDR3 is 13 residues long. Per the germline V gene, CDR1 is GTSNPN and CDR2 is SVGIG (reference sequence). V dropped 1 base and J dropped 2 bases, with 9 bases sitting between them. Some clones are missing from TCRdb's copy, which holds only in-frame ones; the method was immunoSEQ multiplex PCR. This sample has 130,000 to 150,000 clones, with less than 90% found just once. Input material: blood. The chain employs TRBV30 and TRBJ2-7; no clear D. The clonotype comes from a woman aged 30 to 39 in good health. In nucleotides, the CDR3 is TGTGCCTGGAGTGAAGGCAGCACCTACGAGCAGTACTTC. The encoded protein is CAWSEGSTYEQYF.